This T cell receptor beta chain was identified during a study of early T cells in non-severe SARS-CoV-2 infection. On the study more broadly: Unsorted whole-blood RNA was sequenced in bulk, leaving chains unpaired.

Overall study results and limits: Private and CD4 specificities were missed by VDJdb matching, skewed to anti-spike CD8.

Judged by abundance, this clonotype is medium-sized. What it binds is unknown. Molecules of cDNA were individually given unique molecular identifiers that were attached to them. One entry per CDR3 protein results from TCRdb running MiXCR on the 5' RACE reads. The top ten clones hold 5% to 7% of a sample with some 16,000 distinct CDR3 sequences, roughly 5% of them seen once. There are 17 residues in the CDR3. In germline, CDR1 is SGHVS, CDR2 FQNEAQ. J lost 4 bases, V lost 4 bases, and 7 bases had no gene match. Material: whole blood. The rearrangement joins TRBV7-8 to TRBJ2-1, with 13 bases matching TRBD2. The sequence was collected from an adult who was a healthcare worker with PCR-confirmed SARS-CoV-2 infection or an uninfected control (not recorded which). The CDR3 is CASSSWTSGSGYNEQFF. CDR3 coding DNA: TGTGCCAGCAGCTCTTGGACTAGCGGGAGCGGGTACAATGAGCAGTTCTTC.